The rows below give T cell receptor beta chains drawn from one sample of a study of blood T cell repertoires in COVID-19. Using immunoSEQ multiplex PCR, the repertoire was profiled, and TCRdb retains in-frame clones only, with some absent. The sample yields 30,000 to 40,000 clones, about 90% seen once. The material sequenced was peripheral blood. All receptors come from a man aged 45-60 years with active or convalescent COVID-19. Each CDR3 is given with its conserved first and last residue. The order of the fields is V gene, J gene, clone size, D gene, CDR3 DNA, CDR3 protein. D genes are given only for firm matches. Rows give clone size only sometimes, using once, few, many, or a class for an expanded clone.

v_call: TRBV29-1; j_call: TRBJ2-3; clone_size: few; d_call: .; cdr3_nt: TGCAGCGTTGTCCCCCTCCGGCGGGAGTATTTT; cdr3_aa: CSVVPLRREYF
v_call: TRBV5-6; j_call: TRBJ1-4; clone_size: .; d_call: .; cdr3_nt: TGTGCCAGCAGCTTGGTCAGGGATGCAACTAATGAAAAACTGTTTTTT; cdr3_aa: CASSLVRDATNEKLFF
v_call: TRBV6-2/TRBV6-3; j_call: TRBJ2-4; clone_size: once; d_call: TRBD1; cdr3_nt: TGTGCCAGCAGTCCGACTTACGGGACAGTAGAGTACTTC; cdr3_aa: CASSPTYGTVEYF
v_call: TRBV27; j_call: TRBJ1-6; clone_size: .; d_call: TRBD1; cdr3_nt: TGTGCCAGCAGTTTATCTATTTTCGGACAGGGTCTAAGCTCCTATAATTCACCCCTCCACTTT; cdr3_aa: CASSLSIFGQGLSSYNSPLHF
v_call: TRBV18; j_call: TRBJ2-1; clone_size: .; d_call: TRBD2; cdr3_nt: TGTGCCAGCTCACCAATCGAGGCTAGCGGATACAATGAGCAGTTCTTC; cdr3_aa: CASSPIEASGYNEQFF
v_call: TRBV5-5; j_call: TRBJ2-5; clone_size: once; d_call: TRBD2; cdr3_nt: TGTGCCAGCAGCCCCACCCTAGCGGGAGGGGGGGAGACCCAGTACTTC; cdr3_aa: CASSPTLAGGGETQYF
v_call: TRBV7-2; j_call: TRBJ2-7; clone_size: few; d_call: .; cdr3_nt: TGTGCCAGCAGCCCTGACAGAGGATTCTACGAGCAGTACTTC; cdr3_aa: CASSPDRGFYEQYF
v_call: TRBV28; j_call: TRBJ2-3; clone_size: .; d_call: TRBD2; cdr3_nt: TGTGCCAGCAGTTTATGGACTAGCGGGAGGGCCACAGATACGCAGTATTTT; cdr3_aa: CASSLWTSGRATDTQYF
v_call: TRBV4-3; j_call: TRBJ2-7; clone_size: .; d_call: TRBD2; cdr3_nt: TGCGCCAGCAGCCATGGGAGTATAGCGGGAGGGCCGGGCGAGCAGTACTTC; cdr3_aa: CASSHGSIAGGPGEQYF
v_call: TRBV28; j_call: TRBJ2-2; clone_size: .; d_call: TRBD2; cdr3_nt: TGTGCCAGCAGGGAAGCGGGAGTGAGTACCGGGGAGCTGTTTTTT; cdr3_aa: CASREAGVSTGELFF
v_call: TRBV6-2/TRBV6-3; j_call: TRBJ2-7; clone_size: .; d_call: TRBD2; cdr3_nt: TGTGCCAGCAGTTACTTGCCGGTTGAGCGCCGGTCTAGCGGATCCTACGAGCAGTACTTC; cdr3_aa: CASSYLPVERRSSGSYEQYF
v_call: TRBV2; j_call: TRBJ1-5; clone_size: .; d_call: TRBD1; cdr3_nt: TGTGCCAGCAGTGGTAGAACAGGGGCCAATCAGCCCCAGCATTTT; cdr3_aa: CASSGRTGANQPQHF
v_call: TRBV10-1; j_call: TRBJ1-5; clone_size: .; d_call: .; cdr3_nt: TGCGCCAGCAGTGAGGTCTCGGATCAGCCCCAGCATTTT; cdr3_aa: CASSEVSDQPQHF
v_call: TRBV5-4; j_call: TRBJ2-1; clone_size: once; d_call: TRBD2; cdr3_nt: TGTGCCAGCAGCTTGGCTTCGGGGGGAGGAATCCACAATGAGCAGTTCTTC; cdr3_aa: CASSLASGGGIHNEQFF
v_call: TRBV5-1; j_call: TRBJ2-7; clone_size: .; d_call: .; cdr3_nt: TGCGCCAGCAGCTTGGACAGCATGTACGAGCAGTACTTC; cdr3_aa: CASSLDSMYEQYF
v_call: TRBV11-3; j_call: TRBJ2-1; clone_size: .; d_call: .; cdr3_nt: TGTGCCAGCAGCTCCGAAGAGGGCCGGGGGCAGTTCTTC; cdr3_aa: CASSSEEGRGQFF
v_call: TRBV6-5; j_call: TRBJ2-7; clone_size: once; d_call: .; cdr3_nt: TGTGCCAGCAGCAATGGCAGGGGCTACGAGCAGTACTTC; cdr3_aa: CASSNGRGYEQYF
v_call: TRBV5-1; j_call: TRBJ2-5; clone_size: once; d_call: .; cdr3_nt: TGCGCCAGCAGCTTGTTCGGGACACTGGACGAGACCCAGTACTTC; cdr3_aa: CASSLFGTLDETQYF
v_call: TRBV4-2; j_call: TRBJ1-6; clone_size: .; d_call: .; cdr3_nt: TGTGCCAGCAGCCAAGATCTCCGACAGCGTAGTACCTTAAATTCACCCCTCCACTTT; cdr3_aa: CASSQDLRQRSTLNSPLHF
v_call: TRBV6-5; j_call: TRBJ2-1; clone_size: .; d_call: TRBD2; cdr3_nt: TGTGCTGCGGTAGCGGGAGGGAATGAGCAGTTCTTC; cdr3_aa: CAAVAGGNEQFF
v_call: TRBV6-2/TRBV6-3; j_call: TRBJ1-3; clone_size: .; d_call: .; cdr3_nt: TGTGCCAGCAGTCTCCCCCCGGGACACCCGTCTGGAAACACCATATATTTT; cdr3_aa: CASSLPPGHPSGNTIYF
v_call: TRBV7-8; j_call: TRBJ2-5; clone_size: .; d_call: TRBD1; cdr3_nt: TGTGCCAGCAGCTTAGGACAGGGAGAGACCCAGTACTTC; cdr3_aa: CASSLGQGETQYF
v_call: TRBV5-4; j_call: TRBJ2-7; clone_size: .; d_call: TRBD1; cdr3_nt: TGTGCCAGCAGCTCCCCAGAAGGACAGGGCTCCTACGAGCAGTACTTC; cdr3_aa: CASSSPEGQGSYEQYF
v_call: TRBV19; j_call: TRBJ2-2; clone_size: .; d_call: .; cdr3_nt: TGTGCCAGTAGTACGACAGGCTGGAACACCGGGGAGCTGTTTTTT; cdr3_aa: CASSTTGWNTGELFF
v_call: TRBV5-6; j_call: TRBJ2-7; clone_size: .; d_call: TRBD2; cdr3_nt: TGTGCCAGCAGCTTGCGGCGGGAGCTTCAGTACGAGCAGTACTTC; cdr3_aa: CASSLRRELQYEQYF
v_call: TRBV7-9; j_call: TRBJ1-1; clone_size: .; d_call: .; cdr3_nt: TGTGCCAGCAGCTTCGTAGGGAGTACTGAAGCTTTCTTT; cdr3_aa: CASSFVGSTEAFF
v_call: TRBV7-2; j_call: TRBJ1-1; clone_size: .; d_call: TRBD1; cdr3_nt: TGTGCCAGCAGCCAGCAGGGGGCGGGCAGCACTGAAGCTTTCTTT; cdr3_aa: CASSQQGAGSTEAFF
v_call: TRBV24-1; j_call: TRBJ2-3; clone_size: .; d_call: TRBD1; cdr3_nt: TGTGCCACCAGTGAACTCCAGACAGGGTCAGATACGCAGTATTTT; cdr3_aa: CATSELQTGSDTQYF
v_call: TRBV30; j_call: TRBJ2-7; clone_size: .; d_call: TRBD1; cdr3_nt: TGTGCCTGGAGTGTGGGACAGGGGGTATTATTAGCGTCCTACGAGCAGTACTTC; cdr3_aa: CAWSVGQGVLLASYEQYF
v_call: TRBV2; j_call: TRBJ1-2; clone_size: .; d_call: .; cdr3_nt: TGTGCCAGCAGTGAAACGTTCAGGTCTTCTGGCTACACCTTC; cdr3_aa: CASSETFRSSGYTF
v_call: TRBV5-1; j_call: TRBJ2-1; clone_size: .; d_call: TRBD2; cdr3_nt: TGCGCCAGCAGCCGGACAGGTCCGGCGGGAGGGTCCTACAATGAGCAGTTCTTC; cdr3_aa: CASSRTGPAGGSYNEQFF
v_call: TRBV10-3; j_call: TRBJ2-1; clone_size: .; d_call: .; cdr3_nt: TGTGCCATCAGTGATGGGCTAGCAGGTAATGAGCAGTTCTTC; cdr3_aa: CAISDGLAGNEQFF
v_call: TRBV4-3; j_call: TRBJ2-7; clone_size: .; d_call: .; cdr3_nt: TGCGCCAGCAGCCAAGCCGGGATTACCTACGAGCAGTACTTC; cdr3_aa: CASSQAGITYEQYF
v_call: TRBV5-4; j_call: TRBJ1-1; clone_size: medium-sized; d_call: TRBD1; cdr3_nt: TGTGCCAGCAGCAGTGGCAGGGGGCTGCAAGCGAACACTGAAGCTTTCTTT; cdr3_aa: CASSSGRGLQANTEAFF
v_call: TRBV6-4; j_call: TRBJ2-2; clone_size: .; d_call: .; cdr3_nt: TGTGCCAGCAGTCGGGATCCCGGCACCGGGGAGCTGTTTTTT; cdr3_aa: CASSRDPGTGELFF
v_call: TRBV28; j_call: TRBJ2-5; clone_size: few; d_call: TRBD1; cdr3_nt: TGTGCCAGCAACCCGCCGGGACAGGGGGCAGAGACCCAGTACTTC; cdr3_aa: CASNPPGQGAETQYF
v_call: TRBV29-1; j_call: TRBJ1-1; clone_size: .; d_call: .; cdr3_nt: TGCAGCGCCAAGAAGGGAGGCAGCGAAGCTTTCTTT; cdr3_aa: CSAKKGGSEAFF
v_call: TRBV6-1; j_call: TRBJ1-6; clone_size: .; d_call: .; cdr3_nt: TGTGCCAGCAGTTATACGACAGATAATTCACCCCTCCACTTT; cdr3_aa: CASSYTTDNSPLHF
v_call: TRBV28; j_call: TRBJ2-1; clone_size: .; d_call: TRBD2; cdr3_nt: TGTGCCAGCAGTTTATGGGCGGGAGTTCTCAATGAGCAGTTCTTC; cdr3_aa: CASSLWAGVLNEQFF
v_call: TRBV2; j_call: TRBJ2-7; clone_size: .; d_call: .; cdr3_nt: TGTGCCAGCAGTGAGCGGCTGACGAGCTCCTACGAGCAGTACTTC; cdr3_aa: CASSERLTSSYEQYF
v_call: TRBV5-4; j_call: TRBJ1-4; clone_size: .; d_call: .; cdr3_nt: TGTGCCAGCAGCTTGGACGGTGCAACTAATGAAAAACTGTTTTTT; cdr3_aa: CASSLDGATNEKLFF
v_call: TRBV6-1; j_call: TRBJ2-3; clone_size: once; d_call: TRBD1; cdr3_nt: TGTGCCAGCACCGGCGACAGGGCCCGGGATACGCAGTATTTT; cdr3_aa: CASTGDRARDTQYF
v_call: TRBV11-2; j_call: TRBJ2-3; clone_size: .; d_call: .; cdr3_nt: TGTGCCAGCAGCTTAAACGGGAGAGGTGGAGATACGCAGTATTTT; cdr3_aa: CASSLNGRGGDTQYF
v_call: TRBV18; j_call: TRBJ2-7; clone_size: .; d_call: .; cdr3_nt: TGTGCCACCGGGCAAGCCGGGAACGAGCAGTACTTC; cdr3_aa: CATGQAGNEQYF
v_call: TRBV28; j_call: TRBJ2-1; clone_size: .; d_call: .; cdr3_nt: TGTGCCAGCAGTCGTGATAGCGACAATTACAATGAGCAGTTCTTC; cdr3_aa: CASSRDSDNYNEQFF
v_call: TRBV13; j_call: TRBJ2-7; clone_size: few; d_call: .; cdr3_nt: TGTGCCAGCAGCACTACAGGGTACGTGGGTTACGAGCAGTACTTC; cdr3_aa: CASSTTGYVGYEQYF
v_call: TRBV11-3; j_call: TRBJ1-2; clone_size: .; d_call: TRBD1; cdr3_nt: TGTGCCAGCAGGCAAGGGACAGGGCATGGCTACACCTTC; cdr3_aa: CASRQGTGHGYTF
v_call: TRBV6-5; j_call: TRBJ2-7; clone_size: .; d_call: TRBD1; cdr3_nt: TGTGCCAGCACCCCCCTCGGGACAGGGGCCTACGAGCAGTACTTC; cdr3_aa: CASTPLGTGAYEQYF
v_call: TRBV6-2/TRBV6-3; j_call: TRBJ1-2; clone_size: .; d_call: .; cdr3_nt: TGTGCCAGCAGTTACTCGAGAGGGGGGGACTATGGCTACACCTTC; cdr3_aa: CASSYSRGGDYGYTF
v_call: TRBV4-2; j_call: TRBJ2-5; clone_size: once; d_call: TRBD2; cdr3_nt: TGTGCCAGCAGCCAAGTGAGTGCCCCCACTAGCGGGACCCAAGAGACCCAGTACTTC; cdr3_aa: CASSQVSAPTSGTQETQYF
v_call: TRBV28; j_call: TRBJ1-1; clone_size: .; d_call: .; cdr3_nt: TGTGCCAGTTTCTCAGGCTTAGTCGCGTGGAACACTGAAGCTTTCTTT; cdr3_aa: CASFSGLVAWNTEAFF
v_call: TRBV4-3; j_call: TRBJ2-6; clone_size: .; d_call: .; cdr3_nt: TGCGCCAGCAGCCAACAGAACCAGGGGAACGGGGCCAACGTCCTGACTTTC; cdr3_aa: CASSQQNQGNGANVLTF